This TCR beta chain was obtained from a study of shared clonotypes between healthy human individuals. Repertoires were generated with immunoSEQ multiplex PCR, while TCRdb's copy carries only in-frame clones and drops some. Among approximately 640,000 clones listed, 55% to 75% were seen once. In the case of this clone: Its specificity is unknown.

Findings of the study overall: Represented diversity (both genetic and exposure-history) was limited by the small number of donors.

This CDR3 region has 20 residues. The V gene end was trimmed by 3 bases and the J gene end by 0 bases; junction bases not matched to a gene: 19. Germline CDR1 is KGHSH and CDR2 is LQKENI. This chain joins TRBV18 and TRBJ2-7, with TRBD2 identical over 8 bases. The sample was memory CD4+ T cells sorted from blood. Subset in this sample: CD45RA-negative fraction. The sequence derives from a woman under 40 in good health. The CDR3 DNA follows: TGTGCCAGCTCACCTCAGGTGGGGACCGGGACTAGGACGGGCTCCTACGAGCAGTACTTC. This sequence encodes CASSPQVGTGTRTGSYEQYF.